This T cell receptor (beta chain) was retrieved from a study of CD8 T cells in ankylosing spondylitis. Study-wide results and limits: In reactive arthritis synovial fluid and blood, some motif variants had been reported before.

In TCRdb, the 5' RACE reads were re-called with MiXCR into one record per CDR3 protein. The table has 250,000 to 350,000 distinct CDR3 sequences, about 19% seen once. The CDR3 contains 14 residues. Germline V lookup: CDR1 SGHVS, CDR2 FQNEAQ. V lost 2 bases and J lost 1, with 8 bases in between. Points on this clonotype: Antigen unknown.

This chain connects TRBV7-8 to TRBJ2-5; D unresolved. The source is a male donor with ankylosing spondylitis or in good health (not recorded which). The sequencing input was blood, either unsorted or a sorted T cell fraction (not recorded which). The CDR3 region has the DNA TGTGCCAGCAGCTTATTCAGGACCCAAGAGACCCAGTACTTC. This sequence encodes CASSLFRTQETQYF.